This T cell receptor (beta chain) was obtained from a study of T cells in Graves' hyperthyroidism and ophthalmopathy (dated by TCRdb to between 2018 and 2021). Turning to the overall study: Peripheral blood samples were taken at initial diagnosis, before any treatment was given. To identify TCR V-J signatures that set the groups apart, the researchers used a discovery cohort of about a hundred patients, made up of 40 to 45 with Graves' ophthalmopathy and some 60 with stable Graves' hyperthyroidism. The study also compared thyroid tissue and blood T-cell repertoires from a handful of Graves' hyperthyroidism patients. According to the paper, TCR Vbeta CDR3 sequencing was carried out on around 140 peripheral blood samples, which came from about 45 ophthalmopathy, around 74 hyperthyroidism and roughly 17 progressor patients. Prospective prediction of ophthalmopathy was tested in an independent validation cohort consisting of fewer than 20 hyperthyroidism patients and 17 patients who later progressed to ophthalmopathy. Once sampling was done, hyperthyroidism patients were given methimazole at a starting dose of 30 mg daily, whereas ophthalmopathy patients were given high-dose intravenous methylprednisolone. The 100 or so discovery patients were randomly split 7:3 into training and test sets.

The junction carries 10 bases between V and J, which are trimmed by 7 bases and 1 base respectively. Reading the germline V gene gives CDR1 MNHNS and CDR2 SASEGT. CDR3 length: 14 amino acids, cysteine to phenylalanine. Here the CDR3 DNA is all that survives: 42 bases in frame from base 1. Turning to this clonotype: Its antigen is unknown. The sample holds no much larger clone one base away, and base qualities are not on file.

Study-wide findings and limitations: In validation, the model predicted progression to ophthalmopathy with just under 71% sensitivity and about 72% specificity, a median of about 6.7 months before onset. No statistical method was used to set the sample size in advance, and investigators knew the group allocation. Most expanded thyroid clonotypes (frequency above 0.001) were also found in blood, which suggests that blood repertoires may mirror thyroid immune responses. A 13 V-J signature model separated ophthalmopathy from stable hyperthyroidism, with 87.88% sensitivity and about 81% specificity in cross-validation and 80%/75% in testing.

The TCR beta CDR3 regions were amplified from RNA transcripts. For the first round of RT-PCR on the TCR CDR3, the HTBI primer set was used together with the Qiagen OneStep RT-PCR kit. Libraries were constructed in a second round of multiplex PCR, after which size selection and purification were performed. Sequencing of the libraries was done on an Illumina HiSeq2000 using paired-end 100 bp reads. Per the source publication's procedure: SOAPnuke was used to process the raw data, with reads discarded if the reads contained adapters or uncalled bases, had a mean Phred below 15, or lacked an exact constant-primer or identifier match. High-quality paired reads were merged using COPE v1.2.5, and each unique nucleotide sequence was defined as a clonotype. MiTCR v1.1 was used to align clonotypes to the IMGT TRBV, TRBD and TRBJ reference segments. Analysis was restricted to V-J combinations with a frequency above 0.0001, which covered roughly 99% of repertoires. The TCS score was defined as the ratio of F50 (clonal expansion) to E x V (chaos), calculated using BLOSUM62-based TCRdist between CDR3 peptides within each V-J. Welch's t-statistics and random forest reduced 500 to 650 V-J features to some 14, which were used in a naive Bayes classifier (R e1071). The public sequencing data were trimmed at Q25 with fastp and processed into clonotypes with MiXCR by TCRdb, which kept only in-frame beta chains. Identical CDR3 protein sequences are pooled into one entry, listed with their most common genes and DNA. The V and J calls shown here were made by TCRdb, not taken from the authors' results. In all, the sample holds hundreds of thousands of distinct CDR3 sequences, and around 15% of those were seen once. The top ten constitute 18% of the sample.

Stable Graves' hyperthyroidism was defined as no progression to ophthalmopathy during 18 months of follow-up. Hyperthyroidism patients were newly diagnosed, had a disease duration of under 2 months, and were aged 18 to 65 years. Exclusion was applied to patients with uncontrolled infections, other autoimmune diseases, pregnancy or lactation. Diagnoses were established on the basis of clinical symptoms, serum thyroxine and TRAb, thyroid ultrasound, and orbital computed tomography. PBMCs were separated from about 10 ml of fresh peripheral blood using Ficoll-Paque density gradient centrifugation. Trizol reagent was used to extract total RNA, and RNA quality was then checked on an Agilent 2100 Bioanalyzer.

The receptor comes from a woman younger than 35 with Graves' hyperthyroidism. The sample comprised blood. The rearranged chain carries TRBV6-1 and TRBJ2-2; the D segment could be TRBD1, given 6 matching bases. The nucleotides are TGTGCCAGCAACCCGGGACAGAACACCGGGGAGCTGTTTTTT. This is translated as CASNPGQNTGELFF.